Presented here are 12 T cell receptor beta chains from one specimen sequenced in a study of blood T cells in healthy people across ages. Sample-barcoded 5' priming and a J-beta primer mix drove a second PCR of roughly 7 to 11 cycles. Each CDR3 protein is one row after TCRdb ran MiXCR on the 5' RACE reads. The table lists hundreds of thousands of distinct CDR3 sequences, 45% to 70% of them singletons. The sequenced sample consisted of blood. The receptor set was obtained from a middle-aged man in good health.

This clonotype came up a few times. The rearrangement uses TRBV29-1 and TRBJ2-1; D is possibly TRBD1 (5 bases). The length of the CDR3 is 14 residues. Germline CDR1 and CDR2: SQVTM and ANQGSEA. V was pared by 2 bases and J by 5 bases, with 13 bases between. The CDR3 sequence is CSVEKGRGNNEQFF. CDR3 DNA: TGCAGCGTTGAAAAGGGTAGGGGAAACAATGAGCAGTTCTTC.

In its sample, this clonotype was seen a few times. The chain links TRBV29-1 to TRBJ1-5; a possible D gene is TRBD1 (6 bases). In germline, CDR1 is SQVTM, CDR2 ANQGSEA. The CDR3 has 12 amino acids. V lost 6 bases and J lost 5, with 11 bases in between. The CDR3 DNA follows: TGCAGCGTACGGACAGCTGATCAGCCCCAGCATTTT. Residues: CSVRTADQPQHF.

This clonotype was counted between two and nine times. V and J are TRBV7-2 and TRBJ2-1, with unresolved D. The V end lost 4 bases, the J end lost 9 bases, and 13 bases lay between the germline ends. Germline CDR1 reads SGHTA; CDR2 reads FQGNSA. The CDR3 length is 13 residues. The CDR3 nucleotides are TGTGCCAGCAGCTCCCGGGCGATAGTTGAGCAGTTCTTC. Translation gives CASSSRAIVEQFF.

This rearrangement joins TRBV28 to TRBJ2-3; 14 nucleotides line up with TRBD2. CDR3 length: 16 amino acids. The junction had 3 bases not matched to a gene; V was cut back by 2 bases and J by 5 bases. CDR1 MDHEN and CDR2 SYDVKM come from the germline V gene. CDR3 amino acids: CASSLPGLAGGDTQYF. CDR3 in DNA: TGTGCCAGCAGTTTACCCGGACTAGCGGGGGGAGATACGCAGTATTTT.

Only a few counts were recorded for this clonotype. The chain carries TRBV27 and TRBJ2-7; TRBD1 might be the D (6 bases). The CDR3 is made up of 17 amino acids. Germline V gene sequence: CDR1 MNHEY, CDR2 SMNVEV (reference sequence). The V end was cut by 9 bases, the J end by 1 base, with 25 bases between. In nucleotides, the CDR3 is TGTGCCAGAAGGAGCCTTTCTGGGGACAAAGTATCCTACGAGCAGTACTTC. This encodes CARRSLSGDKVSYEQYF.

The chain joins TRBV20-1 to TRBJ2-4; the D is unclear. V was cut by 3 bases and J by 0 bases, with 12 bases left in between. The CDR3 is made up of 15 amino acids. Germline V gene lookup returns CDR1 DFQATT and CDR2 SNEGSKA (reference sequence). The CDR3 sequence is CSASGPDLAKNIQYF. The CDR3 region has the DNA TGCAGTGCTAGTGGCCCTGACCTAGCCAAAAACATTCAGTACTTC.

The table lists this clonotype with a count of one. This chain joins TRBV28 and TRBJ2-3; 13 bases match TRBD2. The CDR3 runs to 17 residues. J was trimmed by 8 bases and V by 2 bases; bases with no gene match: 10. The germline gives CDR1 MDHEN, CDR2 SYDVKM. The CDR3 loop is CASSLNFRLAGGATQYF. Written as DNA, the CDR3 is TGTGCCAGCAGTTTAAATTTCCGACTAGCGGGGGGCGCTACGCAGTATTTT. Filled out from reference TRBV28 and TRBJ2-3, the complete variable domain reads DVKVTQSSRYLVKRTGEKVFLECVQDMDHENMFWYRQDPGLGLRLIYFSYDVKMKEKGDIPEGYSVSREKKERFSLILESASTNQTSMYLCASSLNFRLAGGATQYFGPGTRLTVL.

The V and J genes are TRBV20-1 and TRBJ2-1; 13 bases match TRBD2. Unmatched junction bases numbered 7, after V lost 6 bases and J lost 8 bases. Germline lookup yields CDR1 DFQATT and CDR2 SNEGSKA (reference sequence). The CDR3 has 14 amino acids. DNA for the CDR3: TGCAGTGCAGAAACTAGCGGGAGGGCCTATGAGCAGTTCTTC. Translated, it gives CSAETSGRAYEQFF.

The chain joins TRBV3-1 to TRBJ2-7; TRBD2 matches at 8 bases. The CDR3 contains 15 residues. J was trimmed by 4 bases and V by 1 base; bases with no gene match: 6. Germline CDR1 is LGHDT and CDR2 is YNNKEL (reference sequence). CDR3 sequence reads: CASSQGMAGGYEQYF. For the CDR3, the DNA is TGTGCCAGCAGCCAAGGAATGGCGGGAGGATACGAGCAGTACTTC.

The V gene is TRBV28, the J gene TRBJ2-1, with D unresolved. From germline, CDR1 is MDHEN and CDR2 SYDVKM. CDR3 length: 14 residues. Between the trimmed V and J ends, which lost 5 bases and 6 bases, there was a span of 14 bases. CDR3 DNA sequence: TGTGCCAGCAGTAGAAGCTCATGGATCAATGAGCAGTTCTTC. Translated, it gives CASSRSSWINEQFF.

The chain recombines TRBV4-1 with TRBJ2-2, with no clear D. Trimming pared 2 bases from V and 7 bases from J, leaving 5 bases between. This CDR3 has 12 residues. Germline values: CDR1 MGHRA, CDR2 YSYEKL. The CDR3 loop is CASSQSYGELFF. The CDR3 DNA reads as TGCGCCAGCAGCCAATCGTACGGGGAGCTGTTTTTT.

The table lists this clonotype with many counts. The V call is TRBV6-2 or TRBV6-3, the J call TRBJ2-7; 7 bases fit TRBD1. In germline, CDR1 is MNHEY, CDR2 SVGEGT. Trimming removed 6 bases from V and 3 bases from J; junction bases left unmatched: 2. The CDR3 spans 12 residues. The DNA for the CDR3 is TGTGCCAGCAGCCGGACAGGCTACGAGCAGTACTTC. Protein sequence: CASSRTGYEQYF.